The rows below give T cell receptor beta chains drawn from one sample of a study of cytomegalovirus exposure and HLA in healthy donors. Measured with immunoSEQ multiplex PCR; TCRdb has only the in-frame clones, and not every one. The sample lists 110,000 to 150,000 clones; about 74% were seen once. Sequencing was performed on PBMCs. These receptors all stem from a man between 18 and 29 years old in good health and CMV-seropositive. Each CDR3 is given with its conserved first and last residue. Fields, in order: clone size, V gene, J gene, D gene, CDR3 DNA, CDR3 protein. A D gene is named only where the DNA matches it firmly. For some rows the clone size is stated as once, few or many, or as a class when expanded; others skip it.

NA	TRBV2	TRBJ2-1	NA	TGTGCCAGCTTATCTCGGGCTAGCGCTTATGCCTACAATGAGCAGTTCTTC	CASLSRASAYAYNEQFF
NA	TRBV2	TRBJ2-1	TRBD1	TGTGCCAGCTTCCGGACAGGGTCGACGAATGAGCAGTTCTTC	CASFRTGSTNEQFF
few	TRBV5-4	TRBJ2-3	TRBD2	TGTGCCAGCAGCTTGTTTTTAGCGGGAGGTATAGATACGCAGTATTTT	CASSLFLAGGIDTQYF
NA	TRBV7-2	TRBJ2-3	NA	TGTGCCAGCAGCCGAGCCGGTGCAGATACGCAGTATTTT	CASSRAGADTQYF
NA	TRBV13	TRBJ2-3	NA	TGTGCCAGCAGCTTAGATGCAGGGTCGAGCACAGATACGCAGTATTTT	CASSLDAGSSTDTQYF
NA	TRBV11-2	TRBJ2-1	TRBD2	TGTGCCAGCAGCTTAGTAGCTAGCGGGAGAGGCTACAATGAGCAGTTCTTC	CASSLVASGRGYNEQFF
NA	TRBV5-6	TRBJ2-7	TRBD2	TGTGCCAGCAGCGAAAGCGGGAGGGGGTACGAGCAGTACTTC	CASSESGRGYEQYF
NA	TRBV27	TRBJ2-5	NA	TGTGCCAGCAGTTTCTATAGTACGGGGTACCAAGAGACCCAGTACTTC	CASSFYSTGYQETQYF
NA	TRBV6-1	TRBJ2-3	TRBD2	TGTGCCAGCAGTGAAGGCCCCCAGCGGGGGTCCACGGGACCGAGAGATACGCAGTATTTT	CASSEGPQRGSTGPRDTQYF
few	TRBV13	TRBJ2-3	TRBD2	TGTGCCAGCAGCTGGACTAGCGGGGGGAGCACAGATACGCAGTATTTT	CASSWTSGGSTDTQYF
few	TRBV19	TRBJ2-1	TRBD2	TGTGCCAGTAGTACTAGCGGGGCCAATGAGCAGTTCTTC	CASSTSGANEQFF
NA	TRBV7-2	TRBJ1-4	TRBD1	TGTGCCAGCAGCCCGGACAGGGGGCCTCGGGAACTGTTTTTT	CASSPDRGPRELFF
few	TRBV5-1	TRBJ1-2	NA	TGCGCCAGCAGCTTCGGAGAAAACTATGGCTACACCTTC	CASSFGENYGYTF
once	TRBV30	TRBJ1-1	NA	TGTGCCTGGAGTAGCGGGGGATGGTACACTGAAGCTTTCTTT	CAWSSGGWYTEAFF
few	TRBV6-6	TRBJ1-2	NA	TGTGCCAGCAGTTACGACAGCGCTAACTATGGCTACACCTTC	CASSYDSANYGYTF
NA	TRBV6-6	TRBJ1-2	TRBD1	TGTGCCAGCAGTGCCGGGACAGGGGCCTTCAACTATGGCTACACCTTC	CASSAGTGAFNYGYTF
NA	TRBV2	TRBJ2-1	TRBD2	TGTGCCAGCAAAACGAGACTAGCGGGGGGGCCGGGGCAGTTCTTC	CASKTRLAGGPGQFF
NA	TRBV12-5	TRBJ2-5	TRBD2	TGTGCTAGTGGTCCCCCCGGGACTAGTGGGACCCAGTACTTC	CASGPPGTSGTQYF
once	TRBV30	TRBJ2-1	NA	TGTGCCTGCTCGAGCGGATACTACAATGAGCAGTTCTTC	CACSSGYYNEQFF
NA	TRBV6-5	TRBJ2-7	NA	TGTGCCAGCAGTTACAGCAGGGTTGGCTACGAGCAGTACTTC	CASSYSRVGYEQYF
NA	TRBV2	TRBJ1-2	NA	TGTGCCAGCAGCCCAGGGGCGCGGAGCTATGGCTACACCTTC	CASSPGARSYGYTF
NA	TRBV9	TRBJ2-1	TRBD2	TGTGCCAGCAGCGTACTAGCGGGGGGGCCCATTGAGCAGTTCTTC	CASSVLAGGPIEQFF
NA	TRBV7-8	TRBJ2-7	NA	TGTGCCAGCAGCTTAGGTGGGGCAGGCGAGCAGTACTTC	CASSLGGAGEQYF
NA	TRBV18	TRBJ1-2	NA	TGTGCCAGCTCACCAGGCGGGGTTGAAGGCTACACCTTC	CASSPGGVEGYTF
NA	TRBV19	TRBJ1-5	NA	TGTGCCAGTACCCGGACGGGGTACAATCAGCCCCAGCATTTT	CASTRTGYNQPQHF
NA	TRBV5-7	TRBJ1-5	NA	TGTGCCAGCAGCCAAGCCAGGAGGCCTCGCAATCAGCCCCAGCATTTT	CASSQARRPRNQPQHF
NA	TRBV28	TRBJ2-7	TRBD2	TGTGCCAGCGGGTCTAGCGGGGGAGACGAGCAGTACTTC	CASGSSGGDEQYF
NA	TRBV19	TRBJ1-2	NA	TGTGCCAGTAGTACGAGACAGGCCAACTATGGCTACACCTTC	CASSTRQANYGYTF
NA	TRBV5-6	TRBJ2-3	TRBD2	TGTGCCAGCAGCTTGGACGGGAGGGTCACAGATACGCAGTATTTT	CASSLDGRVTDTQYF
NA	TRBV28	TRBJ1-3	TRBD1	TGTGCCAGCAGTTTATGGGGGACAGAAAGAAACACCATATATTTT	CASSLWGTERNTIYF
NA	TRBV5-1	TRBJ2-6	NA	TGCGCCAGCAGCGATCCCAGGATGGCTGGGGCCAACGTCCTGACTTTC	CASSDPRMAGANVLTF
once	TRBV6-5	TRBJ1-1	NA	TGTGCCACGGGGAGGGTGAACACTGAAGCTTTCTTT	CATGRVNTEAFF
few	TRBV6-5	TRBJ2-7	TRBD1	TGTGCCAGCAGCATAGGGGGCAGGGGCTACGAGCAGTACTTC	CASSIGGRGYEQYF
NA	TRBV7-9	TRBJ2-7	NA	TGTGCCAGCAGCTTAGGTCCAGGGATGTACGAGCAGTACTTC	CASSLGPGMYEQYF
once	TRBV5-1	TRBJ2-7	NA	TGCGCCAGCAGCCTCGGACTTCTCTACGAGCAGTACTTC	CASSLGLLYEQYF
NA	TRBV28	TRBJ1-5	TRBD1	TGTGCCAGCAGTTATCTATCAGGGACAGGGTTAGGTCAGCCCCAGCATTTT	CASSYLSGTGLGQPQHF
few	TRBV9	TRBJ2-1	TRBD2	TGTGCCAGCAGCCCTCGGGGCGGAGCGGGGGGGCTTCCCTACAATGAGCAGTTCTTC	CASSPRGGAGGLPYNEQFF
NA	TRBV19	TRBJ2-3	TRBD2	TGTGCCAGTAGTATAGGACTAGCGAGGAGCACAGATACGCAGTATTTT	CASSIGLARSTDTQYF
once	TRBV4-1	TRBJ2-5	TRBD1	TGCGCCAGCAGCCGCCGTGGAGGGACAGGGGAAGAGACCCAGTACTTC	CASSRRGGTGEETQYF
NA	TRBV4-1	TRBJ1-4	TRBD1	TGCGCCAGCAGCCAAACTTATCCCGGGACAGGGCAAGATGAAAAACTGTTTTTT	CASSQTYPGTGQDEKLFF
NA	TRBV6-5	TRBJ2-7	TRBD2	TGTGCCAGCAGTTACTTCTCCCGGGACTACCACTACGAGCAGTACTTC	CASSYFSRDYHYEQYF
NA	TRBV4-1	TRBJ2-6	TRBD2	TGCGCCAGCAGCCAAGCCTGCCCTAGCGGGGGATCCCTCTCTGGGGCCAACGTCCTGACTTTC	CASSQACPSGGSLSGANVLTF
NA	TRBV9	TRBJ1-2	NA	TGTGCCAGCAACGTAGAACCCAGGGGTGGTGGCTACACCTTC	CASNVEPRGGGYTF
few	TRBV4-2	TRBJ2-7	NA	TGTGCCAGCAGCCAAGATCTCGACTACTCCTACGAGCAGTACTTC	CASSQDLDYSYEQYF
NA	TRBV9	TRBJ2-3	NA	TGTGCCAGCAGCGTGATAGCCGCCTCTGGCGCAGATACGCAGTATTTT	CASSVIAASGADTQYF
few	TRBV5-1	TRBJ1-3	TRBD1	TGCGCCAGCAGCCGTACCGGAGGGACAGTCTCTGGAAACACCATATATTTT	CASSRTGGTVSGNTIYF
NA	TRBV28	TRBJ2-1	TRBD2	TGTGCCAGCACGCTAGCGGGAGGGGATGAGCAGTTCTTC	CASTLAGGDEQFF